This T cell receptor (beta chain) was profiled in a study of T cells in Graves' hyperthyroidism and ophthalmopathy. Using RNA transcripts as the source, TCR beta CDR3 regions were amplified. Researchers ran a first-round RT-PCR on the TCR CDR3 using the HTBI primer set. From the multiplex PCR reads, TCRdb called clonotypes with MiXCR, one entry per CDR3 protein. The sample contains under 600,000 distinct CDR3 sequences, approximately 16% of which appear only once. Regarding this clonotype: Its antigen is as yet unknown.

The CDR3 covers 14 residues. Germline V CDR1 and CDR2: SGHNT, YYREEE (reference sequence). The J segment lost 5 bases and the V segment lost 4 bases, leaving 4 bases of the junction unmatched. Notes on the study in general: Ophthalmopathy prediction by the model preceded onset by a median approximately 6.1 months. Blood held most thyroid clonotypes expanded above 0.001 frequency.

Sequenced material: blood. This clonotype originated in a woman aged 40-49 years with Graves' ophthalmopathy. V is TRBV5-4 and J is TRBJ2-1; 9 positions agree with TRBD1. In DNA, the CDR3 is TGTGCCAGCAGCCAGGGACAGGGAAACAATGAGCAGTTCTTC. It is translated as CASSQGQGNNEQFF. Looking up the rest from reference TRBV5-4 and TRBJ2-1 gives the full variable domain: ETGVTQSPTHLIKTRGQQVTLRCSSQSGHNTVSWYQQALGQGPQFIFQYYREEENGRGNFPPRFSGLQFPNYSSELNVNALELDDSALYLCASSQGQGNNEQFFGPGTRLTVL.